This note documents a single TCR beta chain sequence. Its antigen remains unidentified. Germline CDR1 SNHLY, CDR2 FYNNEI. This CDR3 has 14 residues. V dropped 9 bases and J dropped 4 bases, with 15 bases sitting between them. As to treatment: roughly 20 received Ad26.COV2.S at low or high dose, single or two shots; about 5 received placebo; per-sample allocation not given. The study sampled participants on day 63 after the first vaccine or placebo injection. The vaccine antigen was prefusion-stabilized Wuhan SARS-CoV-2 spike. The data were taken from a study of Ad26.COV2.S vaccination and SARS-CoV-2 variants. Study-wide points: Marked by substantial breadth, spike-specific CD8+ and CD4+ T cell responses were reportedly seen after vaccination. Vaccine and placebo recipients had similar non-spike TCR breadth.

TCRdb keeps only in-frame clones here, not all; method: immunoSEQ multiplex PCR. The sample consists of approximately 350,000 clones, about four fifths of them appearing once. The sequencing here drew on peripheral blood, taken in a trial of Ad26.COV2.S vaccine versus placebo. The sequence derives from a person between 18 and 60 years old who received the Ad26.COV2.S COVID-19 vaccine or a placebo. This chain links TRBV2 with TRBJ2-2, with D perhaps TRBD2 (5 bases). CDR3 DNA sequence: TGTGCCAGTCTACTTGACGGAGGCACCGGGGAGCTGTTTTTT. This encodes CASLLDGGTGELFF. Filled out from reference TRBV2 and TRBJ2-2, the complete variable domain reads EPEVTQTPSHQVTQMGQEVILRCVPISNHLYFYWYRQILGQKVEFLVSFYNNEISEKSEIFDDQFSVERPDGSNFTLKIRSTKLEDSAMYFCASLLDGGTGELFFGEGSRLTVL.